What follows are 14 T cell receptor beta chains derived from one specimen sequenced in a study of T cells after yellow fever vaccination. TCRdb used MiXCR to reprocess the 5' RACE reads, holding one entry per CDR3 protein. The sample holds about 550,000 distinct CDR3 sequences, roughly a fifth seen once. This sample comprised PBMCs, obtained 15 days after the yellow fever booster vaccination. The receptors stem from a young man who received the YFV17D yellow fever vaccine.

V is TRBV3-1 and J is TRBJ2-1, with D perhaps matching TRBD2 (5 bases). The CDR3 is made up of 15 amino acids. CDR1 LGHDT and CDR2 YNNKEL come from the germline V gene (reference sequence). V lost 2 bases, J lost 9 bases, and 17 bases lay in between. The CDR3 loop is CASSQRGGGSTEQFF. The DNA of the CDR3 is TGTGCCAGCAGCCAACGTGGAGGAGGCTCGACTGAGCAGTTCTTC.

The CDR3 nucleotides are TGTGCCAGCAGCTACCCCCCTTTCTACAATGAGCAGTTCTTC. Protein product: CASSYPPFYNEQFF. The genes are TRBV7-2 and TRBJ2-1; D ambiguous. Trimming pared 4 bases from V and 3 bases from J, leaving 10 bases between. The CDR3 totals 14 residues. Germline V gene sequence: CDR1 SGHTA, CDR2 FQGNSA.

The V and J genes are TRBV20-1 and TRBJ2-7, with 7 nucleotides matching TRBD2. Per the germline V gene, CDR1 is DFQATT and CDR2 is SNEGSKA (reference sequence). V lost 0 bases to trimming and J lost 2 bases; unmatched junction nucleotides: 4. The CDR3 is 14 residues long. The DNA for the CDR3 is TGCAGTGCTAGAGATTGGCGGGAGCCCTACGAGCAGTACTTC. This gives the protein CSARDWREPYEQYF.

This rearrangement joins TRBV30 to TRBJ1-1, with D unresolved. Germline lookup yields CDR1 GTSNPN and CDR2 SVGIG (reference sequence). This CDR3 region has 13 residues. V lost 5 bases, J lost 5 bases, and 15 bases lay in between. Here the CDR3 DNA reads TGTGCCTGGCTCCGATACCCCCTAACTGAAGCTTTCTTT. It yields the protein CAWLRYPLTEAFF.

This clonotype was counted between two and nine times. The chain combines TRBV10-3 with TRBJ2-3, with TRBD1 identical over 11 bases. The length of the CDR3 is 16 residues. Germline assignment: CDR1 ENHRY and CDR2 SYGVKD. Trimming at V came to 2 bases and at J to 3 bases, leaving 4 bases not matched to a gene. The CDR3 DNA is TGTGCCATCAGTGAGGGACAGGGGGCCAGTACAGATACGCAGTATTTT. Protein sequence: CAISEGQGASTDTQYF.

V usage is TRBV20-1 and J usage is TRBJ2-1, with 11 nucleotides matching TRBD1. Trimming cost V 6 bases and J 0 bases; bases outside gene matches: 10. The CDR3 spans 17 residues. CDR1 is DFQATT, CDR2 SNEGSKA, per germline (reference sequence). The CDR3 here is CSARIGTGGPSYNEQFF. CDR3 sequence (DNA): TGCAGTGCAAGAATCGGGACAGGGGGTCCCTCCTACAATGAGCAGTTCTTC.

This clonotype has more than one count but fewer than ten. The chain recombines TRBV20-1 with TRBJ2-3; TRBD2 matches at 7 bases. Germline V gene data show CDR1 as DFQATT and CDR2 as SNEGSKA (reference sequence). This CDR3 spans 15 amino acids. V trimming: 6 bases; J trimming: 0 bases; junction bases outside the gene matches: 9. The CDR3 DNA sequence: TGCAGTGCGTCCGGGACTAAGACTAGCACAGATACGCAGTATTTT. Translating it yields CSASGTKTSTDTQYF.

This chain uses TRBV4-3 with TRBJ2-1; the match to TRBD2 covers 11 bases. The CDR3 is 18 amino acids. Losses at the gene ends were 4 bases for V and 7 bases for J; bases not matched to a gene: 15. The germline CDR1 and CDR2 sequences are LGHNA and YSLEER. The CDR3 DNA reads as TGCGCCAGCAGCCCTAGGCCCCCGACTAGCGGGAACGAAAATGAGCAGTTCTTC. Translated, it gives CASSPRPPTSGNENEQFF.

There are a few counts of this clonotype. The genes are TRBV6-2 or TRBV6-3 and TRBJ1-5; D remains unclear. Germline V CDR1 and CDR2: MNHEY, SVGEGT. V was trimmed by 9 bases and J by 3 bases, leaving 12 bases between them. The CDR3 runs to 13 residues. The CDR3 coding sequence is TGTGCCAGTCGGTGGGCCAACAATCAGCCCCAGCATTTT. The encoded protein is CASRWANNQPQHF.

The chain has TRBV5-6 and TRBJ1-6; 8 bases match TRBD1. The CDR3 has 14 residues. The V segment lost 4 bases and the J segment 14 bases; nucleotides outside the gene matches: 11. Germline lookup yields CDR1 SGHDT and CDR2 YYEEEE. CDR3: CASSRYDRGGTLHF. CDR3 sequence (DNA): TGTGCCAGCAGCAGATACGACAGGGGCGGAACCCTCCACTTT.

This clonotype occurred many times. This chain joins TRBV29-1 and TRBJ2-2, with no clear D. V lost 7 bases and J 4 bases, leaving 16 bases between the germline ends. CDR3 size: 14 residues. Germline loops: CDR1 SQVTM, CDR2 ANQGSEA. The CDR3 reads CSGVFSDVTGELFF. The CDR3 DNA sequence: TGCAGCGGGGTGTTTTCAGACGTCACCGGGGAGCTGTTTTTT.

This clonotype was seen only a few times. The gene calls are TRBV5-6 and TRBJ2-5; 8 bases agree with TRBD2. V was clipped by 2 bases and J by 2 bases; unmatched bases: 11. Per germline, CDR1 SGHDT and CDR2 YYEEEE. CDR3 length: 17 residues. The CDR3 sequence is CASSLAGRGGGQETQYF. CDR3 nucleotide sequence: TGTGCCAGCAGCTTAGCCGGACGGGGGGGAGGGCAAGAGACCCAGTACTTC.

This clonotype came up a few times. V usage is TRBV5-5 and J usage is TRBJ2-4; tentatively, D is TRBD1 or TRBD2 (6 bases each). V was shortened by 2 bases and J by 6 bases, with 12 bases between the two germline ends. CDR3 length: 14 residues. In germline, CDR1 is SGHKS, CDR2 YYEKEE (reference sequence). CDR3 nucleotides: TGTGCCAGCAGCTTCGAGGGGGGAGGAAACATTCAGTACTTC. This encodes CASSFEGGGNIQYF.

The chain joins TRBV7-2 to TRBJ2-7; D not certain. CDR3 length: 14 residues. CDR1 SGHTA and CDR2 FQGNSA come from the germline V gene. Deletions cut 1 base from V and 2 bases from J, with 9 bases between. CDR3 nucleotides: TGTGCCAGCAGCTTAGTATCCCCAACCTACGAGCAGTACTTC. Translating it yields CASSLVSPTYEQYF.